This is a list of T cell receptor beta chains from one sample in a study of blood T cell repertoires in COVID-19. Measured with immunoSEQ multiplex PCR; TCRdb has only the in-frame clones, and not every one. The profile shows roughly 340,000 clones, 80% to 90% of them singletons. Sequencing used PBMCs or T cells enriched from blood (not recorded which). The receptors come from a man aged 18-30 years who had recovered from COVID-19. Both conserved end residues are part of each CDR3.

TRBJ2-7	TRBV9	CASSVALGYEQYF
TRBJ2-1	TRBV5-1	CASSKGGSSYNEQFF
TRBJ2-1	TRBV9	CASSVQGSPYNEQFF
TRBJ1-5	TRBV19	CATAGGGGNQPQHF
TRBJ2-1	TRBV28	CASSSPIAGNEQFF
TRBJ2-1	TRBV18	CASSPYRQGHEQFF
TRBJ1-1	TRBV25-1	CASSLATENTEAFF
TRBJ1-3	TRBV5-1	CASSGLSGNTIYF
TRBJ1-5	TRBV19	CASHPLDKGGGNQPQHF
TRBJ1-5	TRBV15	CATSRPGTSLNQPQHF
TRBJ2-1	TRBV7-8	CASSLVPQDNEQFF
TRBJ1-2	TRBV25-1	CASSEGTGTANYGYTF
TRBJ2-2	TRBV18	CASSGQTSTGELFF
TRBJ1-3	TRBV11-2	CASSPRDSFNGNTIYF
TRBJ2-3	TRBV5-1	CASSPQRGRSDTQYF
TRBJ2-4	TRBV7-9	CASSLIGTEVVDKNIQYF
TRBJ2-7	TRBV12-2	CASRLWTGFHEQYF
TRBJ2-7	TRBV19	CASSSGGGHEQYF
TRBJ1-2	TRBV28	CASSLDIYNYGYTF
TRBJ2-1	TRBV14	CASSRKTSGKINEQFF
TRBJ1-5	TRBV5-5	CASSLEWARPPQHF
TRBJ1-3	TRBV18	CASSPYPLTGDSGNTIYF
TRBJ2-7	TRBV5-6	CASSPDPGLADYEQYF
TRBJ1-6	TRBV6-6	CASSLRTVSSYNSPLHF
TRBJ2-7	TRBV7-6	CASSLAIGREYEQYF
TRBJ2-1	TRBV24-1	CATRGGGEGSEQFF
TRBJ2-5	TRBV9	CASSAVDRELGETQYF
TRBJ1-3	TRBV15	CATSRDRTEGNTIYF
TRBJ2-5	TRBV6-6	CASSYLQGFGTQYF
TRBJ1-6	TRBV5-1	CASSQSPDRAYNSPLHF
TRBJ2-7	TRBV7-3	CASSPDRGGYEQYF
TRBJ2-1	TRBV6-5	CASSIYGGGANEQFF
TRBJ2-3	TRBV5-4	CASSREGQIAPDTQYF
TRBJ1-1	TRBV19	CASRPREGGAEAFF
TRBJ2-1	TRBV30	CAWSTSGGNEQFF
TRBJ2-7	TRBV28	CASSLWQGQTYEQYF
TRBJ2-3	TRBV25-1	CASSDPGLAVTDTQYF
TRBJ2-3	TRBV25-1	CASSGTSTDTQYF
TRBJ2-3	TRBV7-3	CASSDTTDTQYF
TRBJ2-2	TRBV10-3	CAIGTSGGIFDTGELFF
TRBJ1-4	TRBV27	CASSPQGAKVNEKLFF